Listed below are T cell receptor beta chains from one sample, sequenced in a study of T cells in Graves' hyperthyroidism and ophthalmopathy. Using its own MiXCR run on the multiplex PCR reads, TCRdb lists one record per CDR3 protein. The sample holds about 480,000 distinct CDR3 sequences, 13% to 15% seen once. Sequencing used blood. The receptors stem from a woman between 18 and 29 years old with Graves' hyperthyroidism. Both conserved end residues are part of each CDR3. The order of the fields is clone size, J gene, D gene, V gene, CDR3 DNA, CDR3 protein. A D gene is named only where the DNA matches it firmly. Clone size is not always given. Where it is, it says once, few, many or a class for expanded clones.

many | TRBJ2-5 | . | TRBV18 | TGTGCCAGCTCACCACCGTCGGGGCAAGAGACCCAGTACTTC | CASSPPSGQETQYF
many | TRBJ2-3 | TRBD2 | TRBV6-1 | TGTGCCAGCCCCGGCGGGAGGGCCCAGGATACGCAGTATTTT | CASPGGRAQDTQYF
few | TRBJ1-5 | . | TRBV14 | TGTGCCAGCAGCCAAGATGTTACAGGTCAAAAGCCAAGCAATCAGCCCCAGCATTTT | CASSQDVTGQKPSNQPQHF
many | TRBJ1-1 | . | TRBV29-1 | TGCAGCGTTGGCAGACAGGTCGCGAACACTGAAGCTTTCTTT | CSVGRQVANTEAFF
few | TRBJ2-1 | TRBD2 | TRBV10-1 | TGCGCCAGCAGTGAGTTAAGCGGGAGAGGCAATGAGCAGTTCTTC | CASSELSGRGNEQFF
. | TRBJ2-1 | . | TRBV7-3 | TGTGCCAGCAGCCTCCAGGTGGGGGATGAGCAGTTCTTC | CASSLQVGDEQFF
. | TRBJ2-1 | TRBD2 | TRBV5-1 | TGCGCCAGCAGCTTGGCTAGCGGGAGCTTTTACAATGAGCAGTTCTTC | CASSLASGSFYNEQFF
many | TRBJ1-1 | . | TRBV9 | TGTGCCAGCAGCGTAGTTGGACTTGAAGCTTTCTTT | CASSVVGLEAFF
few | TRBJ1-2 | . | TRBV5-4 | TGTGCCAGCAGCCCTGGAGGGCTTGGCTACACCTTC | CASSPGGLGYTF
many | TRBJ2-5 | TRBD2 | TRBV20-1 | TGCAGTGCAACAGAGGGACTAGCGGGAGAAGGTTGGGAGACCCAGTACTTC | CSATEGLAGEGWETQYF
many | TRBJ1-2 | . | TRBV4-2 | TGTGCCAGCAGCTCATGGATCAACCGCCTCTATGGCTACACCTTC | CASSSWINRLYGYTF
few | TRBJ2-1 | TRBD2 | TRBV12-5 | TGTGCTAGTGGTTTGGTACGGGCTAGCGGCTCCTACAATGAGCAGTTCTTC | CASGLVRASGSYNEQFF
once | TRBJ1-2 | . | TRBV12-3/TRBV12-4 | TGTGCCAGCAGCTTTGAGGGGCCGTCTAACTATGGCTACACCTTC | CASSFEGPSNYGYTF
few | TRBJ1-2 | TRBD1 | TRBV20-1 | TGCAGTGCTAGAGATCCGCGGACAGGGGTTAACTATGGCTACACCTTC | CSARDPRTGVNYGYTF
. | TRBJ2-7 | TRBD2 | TRBV20-1 | TGCAGTGCAACACCCTCCACTAGCGGGGTTTCCTACGAGCAGTACTTC | CSATPSTSGVSYEQYF
few | TRBJ1-1 | . | TRBV12-3/TRBV12-4 | TGTGCCAGCAGTTCCCGTGAGGACAAAGCTTTCTTT | CASSSREDKAFF
many | TRBJ1-6 | TRBD1 | TRBV7-3 | TGTGCCAGCAGCTTAGACAGGGAATCACCCCTCCACTTT | CASSLDRESPLHF
many | TRBJ2-7 | . | TRBV27 | TGTGCCAGCAGTCCACAGGGATGGGCGAGCTACGAGCAGTACTTC | CASSPQGWASYEQYF
many | TRBJ2-5 | . | TRBV27 | TGTGCCAGCTTGAGGACGCCGGGGGTAGGGACCCAGTACTTC | CASLRTPGVGTQYF
few | TRBJ2-1 | TRBD2 | TRBV5-6 | TGTGCCAGCAGCCTGACCATACTAGCGAACAATGAGCAGTTCTTC | CASSLTILANNEQFF
many | TRBJ2-1 | TRBD1 | TRBV6-1 | TGTGCCAGCACGGCCAGGGGGCCCTACAATGAGCAGTTCTTC | CASTARGPYNEQFF
many | TRBJ2-4 | . | TRBV11-2 | TGTGCCAGCAGCTTAACCGGCAGGTACATTCAGTACTTC | CASSLTGRYIQYF
. | TRBJ2-3 | TRBD2 | TRBV7-9 | TGTGCCAGCAGCTTGAGCGGGGCTGACACAGATACGCAGTATTTT | CASSLSGADTDTQYF
many | TRBJ2-3 | TRBD1 | TRBV5-6 | TGTGCCAGCAGCTTGCCAGGACAGGGCGTCACAGATACGCAGTATTTT | CASSLPGQGVTDTQYF
few | TRBJ2-1 | TRBD2 | TRBV10-3 | TGTGCCATCAGTGGGGGACTAGCGGGAGGGTACAATGAGCAGTTCTTC | CAISGGLAGGYNEQFF
many | TRBJ2-1 | . | TRBV3-1 | TGTGCCAGCAGCTGGGCTGGGTCTGAGCAGTTCTTC | CASSWAGSEQFF
many | TRBJ1-2 | . | TRBV19 | TGTGCCAGTAGTATAGTCGGGGGGTTCTATGGCTACACCTTC | CASSIVGGFYGYTF
. | TRBJ2-1 | . | TRBV12-3/TRBV12-4 | TGTGCCAGCAGTTTGGTTACCCCGGGGGGAGGGGGCTACAATGAGCAGTTCTTC | CASSLVTPGGGGYNEQFF
few | TRBJ2-5 | . | TRBV4-1 | TGCGCCAGCAGCCAAGAAGGCAGTCAAGAGACCCAGTACTTC | CASSQEGSQETQYF
. | TRBJ1-1 | . | TRBV29-1 | TGCAGCGCTGTAGGGGGGTGGATGAACACTGAAGCTTTCTTT | CSAVGGWMNTEAFF
many | TRBJ2-1 | TRBD2 | TRBV30 | TGTGCCTGGAGTGTCGGGGAGGGTGGTGAGCAGTTCTTC | CAWSVGEGGEQFF
many | TRBJ2-3 | . | TRBV7-9 | TGTGCCAGCAGCTTGCTGTGGTCTAGCACAGATACGCAGTATTTT | CASSLLWSSTDTQYF
. | TRBJ2-2 | TRBD1 | TRBV7-3 | TGTGCCAGCAGCTCAACCTCACAGGGGGTTGGAACCGGGGAGCTGTTTTTT | CASSSTSQGVGTGELFF
once | TRBJ2-1 | . | TRBV6-5 | TGTGCCAGCAGTTTCGCCGGGACTCTCGACAATGAGCAGTTCTTC | CASSFAGTLDNEQFF
. | TRBJ1-2 | . | TRBV11-2 | TGTGCCAGCAGTTCGACAGTGTCTAACTATGGCTACACCTTC | CASSSTVSNYGYTF
. | TRBJ2-7 | . | TRBV30 | TGTGCCCGCTCATTACAGGGTGTCGAGCAGTACTTC | CARSLQGVEQYF
. | TRBJ2-7 | TRBD1 | TRBV20-1 | TGCAGTGCTAGAGACGTAGCGGACAGGGGGTACTACGAGCAGTACTTC | CSARDVADRGYYEQYF
. | TRBJ2-1 | TRBD1 | TRBV5-1 | TGCGCCAGCAGCGCAGGACAGGGGTCCTACAATGAGCAGTTCTTC | CASSAGQGSYNEQFF
few | TRBJ2-3 | . | TRBV20-1 | TGCAGTGCTAGTCCATCCGGTGGCGGGGTCACAGATACGCAGTATTTT | CSASPSGGGVTDTQYF
. | TRBJ2-3 | . | TRBV11-3 | TGTGCCAGCAGCTCCGGCCCAGGGCGATCTAGCACAGATACGCAGTATTTT | CASSSGPGRSSTDTQYF
many | TRBJ1-2 | TRBD1 | TRBV15 | TGTGCCACCAGCACGGGACAGGGTTTAAGGGGCTACACCTTC | CATSTGQGLRGYTF
once | TRBJ2-3 | TRBD1 | TRBV28 | TGTGCCAGCAGTAAGGGACAGGGTGCAACAGATACGCAGTATTTT | CASSKGQGATDTQYF
. | TRBJ2-5 | . | TRBV24-1 | TGTGCCACCAGTGATCCTCAGGGGAATCGGGAGACCCAGTACTTC | CATSDPQGNRETQYF
many | TRBJ2-7 | TRBD1 | TRBV11-2 | TGTGCCAGCAGCTCGACAAACAGGGGGGTCGAGCAGTACTTC | CASSSTNRGVEQYF